This passage covers 22 T cell receptor beta chains from one sample sequenced in a study of neurological immune-mediated disorders. In TCRdb, the 5' RACE reads were re-called with MiXCR into one record per CDR3 protein. The sample yields about 15,000 distinct CDR3 sequences, approximately 3.7% seen once. Sequencing used CD8+ T cells from blood. These receptors were obtained from a woman aged 40 to 50 in good health.

This clonotype was recorded at least ten times. This chain uses TRBV15 with TRBJ2-1; D uncertain. This CDR3 region has 13 residues. Germline CDR1 reads LNHNV; CDR2 reads YYDKDF (reference sequence). Trimming stripped 8 bases from V and 9 bases from J, with 17 bases between. Written as DNA, the CDR3 is TGTGCCACCGCTCCCGCGACGGATAGTGAGCAGTTCTTC. Translating gives CATAPATDSEQFF.

This chain joins TRBV4-1 and TRBJ2-1; 8 positions match TRBD1. The end of the DNA is better explained by TRBJ2-7, so the J call may be wrong. CDR3 length equals 17 residues. CDR1 and CDR2 (germline): MGHRA, YSYEKL. CDR3 sequence: CASSQWGIGQGKDEQYF. In DNA, the CDR3 is TGCGCCAGCAGCCAATGGGGGATCGGACAGGGTAAGGACGAGCAGTACTTC.

This clonotype was seen many times. The gene calls are TRBV12-3 or TRBV12-4 and TRBJ2-5, with D tentatively TRBD1 (5 bases). This CDR3 is 13 amino acids long. V dropped 8 bases and J dropped 5 bases, with 15 bases sitting between them. The CDR3 sequence: CASLMAGQETQYF. The CDR3 DNA is TGTGCCAGCCTTATGGCAGGGCAGGAGACCCAGTACTTC.

The table lists this clonotype with many counts. V is TRBV20-1 and J is TRBJ2-1; tentative D call: TRBD2 (5 bases). V lost 3 bases, J lost 4 bases, and 10 bases lay in between. The CDR3 extends over 13 amino acids. Germline V CDR1 and CDR2: DFQATT, SNEGSKA (reference sequence). The CDR3 sequence: CSASNGIYNEQFF. The CDR3 DNA is TGCAGTGCTAGTAACGGGATTTACAATGAGCAGTTCTTC.

This clonotype occurred many times. The V call is TRBV7-6, the J call TRBJ2-7; TRBD1 matches 9 bases. With 1 base clipped from V and 2 bases from J, the junction kept 6 bases outside the gene matches. The V gene's germline CDR1 is SGHVS and CDR2 FNYEAQ. The CDR3 is 16 residues long. The CDR3 DNA reads TGTGCCAGCAGCTTAGGGGGACAGGGCTTTCCCTACGAGCAGTACTTC. Amino acids: CASSLGGQGFPYEQYF.

This clonotype was seen at least ten times. The CDR3 coding sequence is TGTGCCAGCAGCTTCCTAACAGGGTCTAACTATGGCTACACCTTC. This gives the protein CASSFLTGSNYGYTF. This chain links TRBV5-5 with TRBJ1-2, with TRBD1 as a possible D gene (6 bases). This CDR3 comprises 15 residues. Germline CDR1 SGHKS, CDR2 YYEKEE (reference sequence). The V gene lost 2 bases and the J gene lost 0 bases, with 11 bases spanning the gap.

This clonotype was found many times. V usage is TRBV20-1 and J usage is TRBJ1-5; possible D gene TRBD1, 5 bases. CDR3 length: 16 residues. The germline V gene has CDR1 DFQATT and CDR2 SNEGSKA (reference sequence). Trimming removed 0 bases from V and 2 bases from J, with 14 bases in between. The CDR3 sequence is CSARDPQGRGNQPQHF. In DNA, the CDR3 is TGCAGTGCTAGAGATCCCCAGGGTCGGGGCAATCAGCCCCAGCATTTT.

The sample holds many counts of this clonotype. The genes are TRBV27 and TRBJ1-6; D is possibly TRBD1 (6 bases). The CDR3 loop spans 15 amino acids. With 0 bases removed from V and 7 bases from J, the gap between germline ends came to 10 bases. Per germline, CDR1 MNHEY and CDR2 SMNVEV (reference sequence). In DNA form, the CDR3 reads TGTGCCAGCAGTTTATCTCCACAGGGAAATTCACCCCTCCACTTT. It is translated as CASSLSPQGNSPLHF.

By sample share, this clonotype is medium-sized. The genes are TRBV20-1 and TRBJ2-1; either TRBD1 or TRBD2 may fit D (5 bases each). Trimming removed 0 bases at V and 4 bases at J, with 13 bases between. CDR1 DFQATT and CDR2 SNEGSKA come from the germline V gene (reference sequence). This CDR3 is built from 15 residues. The CDR3 protein is CSARDGATDYNEQFF. The CDR3 DNA reads TGCAGTGCTAGAGACGGGGCTACCGATTACAATGAGCAGTTCTTC.

At least ten counts were recorded for this clonotype. The chain employs TRBV6-1 and TRBJ2-4; TRBD2 might be the D (5 bases). CDR3 length: 16 amino acids. Germline CDR1 and CDR2: MNHNS and SASEGT. The germline V and J ends were trimmed by 0 bases and 8 bases, with 17 bases remaining between them. The CDR3 protein is CASSEAQEGMRYIQYF. CDR3 DNA sequence: TGTGCCAGCAGTGAAGCGCAAGAGGGAATGAGGTACATTCAGTACTTC.

The sample holds many counts of this clonotype. The chain links TRBV6-2 or TRBV6-3 to TRBJ2-7; D is possibly TRBD2 (6 bases). Trimming pared 0 bases from V and 2 bases from J, leaving 17 bases between. Germline values: CDR1 MNHEY, CDR2 SVGEGT. The length of the CDR3 is 17 residues. The CDR3 protein is CASSYSISGDSTYEQYF. The CDR3 bases are TGTGCCAGCAGTTACTCAATCTCCGGGGACTCGACCTACGAGCAGTACTTC.

This clonotype is medium-sized. J is TRBJ1-1 and V is TRBV27; TRBD1 is a possible D gene (5 bases). Trimming stripped 3 bases from V and 2 bases from J, with 10 bases between. Germline V CDR1 and CDR2: MNHEY, SMNVEV (reference sequence). This CDR3 region has 14 residues. In DNA, the CDR3 is TGTGCCAGCAGTTTGACAGAAAGTAACACTGAAGCTTTCTTT. Encoded protein: CASSLTESNTEAFF.

At least ten counts were recorded for this clonotype. The chain is built from TRBV12-3 or TRBV12-4 and TRBJ1-1, with D unclear. V was trimmed by 2 bases and J by 1 base, leaving 11 bases between them. This CDR3 region has 15 residues. The CDR3: CASSLKKGSNTEAFF. CDR3 in DNA: TGTGCCAGCAGTTTAAAGAAGGGTTCGAACACTGAAGCTTTCTTT.

In its sample, this clonotype was seen a few times. The chain is built from TRBV28 and TRBJ1-5; D gene unclear. The CDR3 contains 14 residues. With 6 bases removed from V and 3 bases from J, the gap between germline ends came to 12 bases. Germline CDR1 reads MDHEN; CDR2 reads SYDVKM. CDR3 nucleotide sequence: TGTGCCAGCAGCGCCAGACGGAACAATCAGCCCCAGCATTTT. It is translated as CASSARRNNQPQHF.

This clonotype was counted many times. The J gene is TRBJ2-1, the V gene TRBV7-9, with 7 bases fitting TRBD1. Germline V gives CDR1 SEHNR, CDR2 FQNEAQ (reference sequence). Unmatched junction bases numbered 3, after V lost 4 bases and J lost 12 bases. The length of the CDR3 is 11 residues. As DNA, the CDR3 is TGTGCCAGCAGCTCGGGACAGATGCAGTTCTTC. Its translation: CASSSGQMQFF.

This clonotype was observed at least ten times. In DNA, the CDR3 is TGTGCCAGCAGCCCAAGAGCAAGGGTCTACGAGCAGTACTTC. The encoded protein is CASSPRARVYEQYF. This chain uses TRBV7-9 with TRBJ2-7; the D is unclear. The germline V gene encodes CDR1 SEHNR and CDR2 FQNEAQ (reference sequence). This CDR3 is 14 amino acids long. Trimming removed 5 bases from V and 3 bases from J, with 14 bases in between.

This clonotype was recorded many times. This chain links TRBV7-9 with TRBJ2-1; 8 bases are a match to TRBD2. The J segment lost 6 bases and the V segment lost 1 base, leaving 5 bases of the junction unmatched. Per germline, CDR1 SEHNR and CDR2 FQNEAQ (reference sequence). CDR3 length: 15 amino acids. For the CDR3, the DNA is TGTGCCAGCAGCTTAGGGCGGGAGGTCCGCAATGAGCAGTTCTTC. Protein: CASSLGREVRNEQFF.

This clonotype was counted at least ten times. The chain recombines TRBV27 with TRBJ2-7; D is perhaps TRBD2 (5 bases). Trimming shortened V by 0 bases and J by 5 bases, and 29 bases separated the two germline ends. The CDR3 totals 20 residues. The V gene's germline CDR1 is MNHEY and CDR2 SMNVEV (reference sequence). The CDR3 bases are TGTGCCAGCAGTTTATCTCCCCCGGACGTGTTTCCTAAACTAGAAGACGAGCAGTACTTC. Translated: CASSLSPPDVFPKLEDEQYF.

This clonotype has ten or more counts. V usage is TRBV20-1 and J usage is TRBJ2-3; D not resolved. The CDR3 length is 13 residues. Germline V gene lookup returns CDR1 DFQATT and CDR2 SNEGSKA (reference sequence). The germline V and J ends were trimmed by 2 bases and 1 base, with 7 bases remaining between them. CDR3 nucleotides: TGCAGTGCTAGACCTAGTGGCACAGATACGCAGTATTTT. Protein: CSARPSGTDTQYF.

There are many counts of this clonotype. This CDR3 is CASSFRTSGSGDEQFF. Written as DNA, the CDR3 is TGTGCCAGCAGTTTCCGGACTAGCGGGAGTGGGGATGAGCAGTTCTTC. This chain uses TRBV27 with TRBJ2-1, with TRBD2 matching 13 bases. The CDR3 is 16 residues long. Germline V gene lookup returns CDR1 MNHEY and CDR2 SMNVEV (reference sequence). Losses at the gene ends were 3 bases for V and 8 bases for J; bases not matched to a gene: 7.

This clonotype appeared many times. This sequence joins TRBV28 and TRBJ2-1; 12 nucleotides line up with TRBD2. CDR3 length: 16 residues. V was pared by 5 bases and J by 6 bases, with 8 bases of the junction left unmatched. Germline CDR1 MDHEN, CDR2 SYDVKM. The CDR3: CASSPLAGGGVNEQFF. CDR3 bases: TGTGCCAGCAGTCCACTAGCGGGAGGCGGTGTCAATGAGCAGTTCTTC.

This clonotype was recorded many times. The chain employs TRBV18 and TRBJ2-1; D not certain. Looked up from germline, CDR1 is KGHSH and CDR2 is LQKENI. The CDR3 runs to 15 residues. V lost 0 bases to trimming and J lost 7 bases, with 13 bases between them. The CDR3 DNA follows: TGTGCCAGCTCACCACCAGATTCCCCATGGAATGAGCAGTTCTTC. The encoded protein is CASSPPDSPWNEQFF. Complete variable domain (other parts from reference TRBV18 and TRBJ2-1): NAGVMQNPRHLVRRRGQEARLRCSPMKGHSHVYWYRQLPEEGLKFMVYLQKENIIDESGMPKERFSAEFPKEGPSILRIQQVVRGDSAAYFCASSPPDSPWNEQFFGPGTRLTVL.